This TCR beta chain is drawn from a study of CD4 T cells in relation to SARS-CoV-2 and coronaviruses (dated by TCRdb to 2020 to 2023). Describing the broader study: In the ViraFEST assay, PBMCs were cultured with antigen for less than eleven days, after which TCR beta CDR3s were sequenced to identify clonal expansions specific to the antigen. Samples from three pre-COVID donors and the naive versus memory experiments were sequenced with the Adaptive Biotechnologies TCR-sequencing kit; other data were Illumina-based. At the level of individual TCR clonotypes, the study measured memory CD4+ T cell crossreactivity between SARS-CoV-2 spike protein and common cold coronavirus spike proteins. For other donors in the study, expansion assays were sequenced with a different, Illumina-based TCR-beta assay. Patient-derived lymphoblastoid cell lines were used to map the HLA restriction of shared crossreactive spike epitopes. An HIV-1 Nef peptide pool or a no-peptide culture served as the negative reference condition.

Including cysteine and phenylalanine, the CDR3 has 11 amino acids. Kept here is only the CDR3 DNA, which spans 33 bases and is read in frame from base 1. The junction carries 2 bases between V and J, which are trimmed by 3 bases and 0 bases respectively. CDR1 DFQATT and CDR2 SNEGSKA are derived from the germline V gene (reference sequence). CD4+ T cells from unexposed donors were collected before the COVID-19 pandemic (2011-2018). After less than 13 days of culture, CD4+ T cells were isolated with the EasySep CD4+ T cell isolation kit. As cell numbers permitted, CD4+ T cells from unexposed donors were tested for reactivity to SARS-CoV-2 S and N and to four common cold coronavirus spike pools. PBMCs were cultured at a few million per well in IMDM supplemented with about 5.3% human AB serum and around 9.2 IU/ml IL-2. Half of the culture medium was replaced with fresh IL-2-containing medium on days 3 and 7. In general, every peptide culture condition was set up in three replicate wells. Leukapheresis product for the unexposed donors was purchased commercially. Ficoll-Paque PLUS gradient centrifugation was used to isolate PBMCs from leukapheresis product or whole blood. PBMCs were either cryopreserved at -140°C or used fresh in the expansion assay. The QIAamp Micro DNA Kit was used to extract genomic DNA from the CD4+ T cells.

As to this clone: No antigen is known for it. Base qualities were left out, and no much larger clone turns up one base away.

Library generation was performed with the immunoSEQ multiplex PCR assay. Turning to the authors' computational methods: During preprocessing, nonproductive sequences were discarded, as were any CDR3s that did not begin with C, did not end with F or W, or were shorter than 7 amino acids. The MANAFEST web app identified antigen-specific clonotypes based on expansion compared with the reference and other culture wells. To be counted as positive, a clone had to show significant expansion compared with the reference culture, at an FDR below 0.05, in 2 of 3 replicate wells. Positive clones also required significant expansion versus all other tandem wells and an odds ratio above 5. After three terminal residues were trimmed from each end, CDR3 homology was quantified as pairwise Levenshtein distance using the stringdist R package. TCRdb took over this immuneACCESS table, retaining in-frame rearrangements with V and J assigned. Such tables are incomplete; in checked studies, under half of the missing clones stem from an unresolved V gene, and the remainder is unexplained. V and J calls and clone size follow that table, whereas D and trimming were derived from the DNA. The sample data list about 18,000 clones, and 60% to 80% of these were observed just once. The ten largest clones capture roughly 29% of the sample.

Broad study findings and their caveats: Crossreactivity analysis was centred on spike protein, so crossreactivity against other viral proteins was not assessed. Small numbers of patients and of tested TCRs were a limitation of the study. Significantly weaker SARS-CoV-2-driven expansion was shown by crossreactive clones than by monoreactive clones, consistent with antigenic imprinting. In roughly 60% of donors, memory CD4+ clonotypes turned up that crossrecognized SARS-CoV-2 and at least one common cold coronavirus spike. No donor contributed both pre-pandemic and post-infection samples, which limited tracing the source of pre-existing responses.

The receptor comes from a human donor in good health. The sample comprised CD4+ T cells from PBMCs, cultured in vitro. The rearrangement combines TRBV20-1 with TRBJ2-5, with the D gene not confidently named. The CDR3 region: CSASNQETQYF. The DNA reads TGCAGTGCTAGTAACCAAGAGACCCAGTACTTC.